What follows describes a single TCR beta chain. This clonotype was observed many times. The specificity of this receptor is unknown. Base qualities are missing; no much larger clone stands one base away. A patient counted as having stable hyperthyroidism if there was no progression to ophthalmopathy within 18 months of follow-up. Hyperthyroidism patients were newly diagnosed, with disease duration under 2 months, and aged 18 to 65 years. Anyone with other autoimmune diseases, uncontrolled infections, pregnancy or lactation was excluded from the study. Diagnosis was based on clinical symptoms, serum thyroxine, TRAb, thyroid ultrasound and orbital computed tomography. Using Ficoll-Paque density gradient centrifugation, PBMCs were isolated from about 9.4 ml of fresh peripheral blood. Total RNA was extracted using Trizol reagent, and RNA quality was checked on an Agilent 2100 Bioanalyzer. The entry originates in a study of Graves' ophthalmopathy and Graves' hyperthyroidism (dated by TCRdb to the late 2010s). About the investigation overall: Peripheral blood was collected at initial diagnosis, prior to any treatment. In a handful of hyperthyroidism patients, the T-cell repertoire of thyroid tissue was compared with the T-cell repertoire of blood. For independent validation, a separate cohort was made up of approximately 19 hyperthyroidism patients plus 17 patients who later progressed from hyperthyroidism to ophthalmopathy. To explore V-J signatures distinguishing ophthalmopathy from hyperthyroidism, a discovery set of 100 patients (fewer than 45 ophthalmopathy, over 55 stable hyperthyroidism) was enrolled. To tell Graves' ophthalmopathy apart from Graves' hyperthyroidism, and to predict which patients would progress to ophthalmopathy, the study relied on TCR beta repertoire signatures. In total, around 140 blood samples were TCR-sequenced: fewer than 50 ophthalmopathy, under 85 hyperthyroidism and roughly 17 hyperthyroidism-to-ophthalmopathy patients. Following sample collection, hyperthyroidism patients were given methimazole at a starting dose of 30 mg daily, and ophthalmopathy patients were given high-dose intravenous methylprednisolone. The approximately 100 discovery patients were randomly split 7:3 into training and test sets. Paper-wide results and their limitations: Most of the expanded thyroid clonotypes with a frequency above 0.001 were also detected in blood, and it was suggested that the thyroid immune response may be reflected by blood repertoires. In validation, the model predicted ophthalmopathy progression with 70.59% sensitivity and roughly 72% specificity; some 13 predicted patients were CT-confirmed with GO in a median of approximately 6.5 months. Ophthalmopathy was separated from stable hyperthyroidism by the 13-signature model with more than 85% sensitivity and just under 84% specificity in cross-validation and with 80%/75% in the test set. Sample size was not statistically predetermined, and group allocation was not concealed from the investigators.

V sheds 0 bases and J sheds 6 bases, leaving 15 bases between their ends. Sequences MNHEY (CDR1) and SMNVEV (CDR2) are obtained from the germline V gene (reference sequence). The CDR3 contains 17 residues, cysteine and phenylalanine counted. Of all the DNA, just the CDR3 is kept, 51 bases in frame from base 1. For repertoire sequencing, the TCR beta CDR3 regions were amplified from RNA transcripts. A first-round RT-PCR used HTBI primers with the Qiagen OneStep RT-PCR kit, followed by a second-round multiplex PCR, size selection and purification. Libraries were sequenced paired-end with 100 bp reads on an Illumina HiSeq2000. On the study's bioinformatics: SOAPnuke was used to process the reads, removing any read that contained adapters or uncalled bases, had a mean Phred below 15, or lacked an exact match to the constant primer or identifier. High-quality paired reads were merged with COPE v1.2.5. Unique nucleotide sequences were defined as clonotypes and aligned to IMGT TRB V, D and J references using MiTCR v1.1. Analysis was restricted to V-J combinations with a frequency above 0.0001, which covered just over 98% of repertoires. A TCR clonal expansion and chaos score per V-J combination was defined as the ratio of F50 clonal expansion to chaos observed in the TCRdist matrix. Welch's t-statistics and random forest were used to reduce features to 13 V-J combinations, which were fed into a naive Bayes classifier. The Morisita-Horn index was used to measure how similar the thyroid and blood repertoires were. The raw public reads went through TCRdb reprocessing: fastp at Q25, MiXCR clone calling, in-frame beta chains kept. A single entry per CDR3 protein holds the most common genes and DNA from its merged rows. These V and J calls are TCRdb output, not the study's own analysis. The sample table contains a few hundred thousand distinct CDR3 sequences; only one count was recorded for roughly 20% of them. The ten largest clones capture around 3% of the sample.

Recombination joined TRBV27 with TRBJ1-6; TRBD1 might be the D gene, on 6 matching bases. The origin of this receptor is a woman aged 18-29 years with stable Graves' hyperthyroidism. Donor details come from another sample of the same person, matched by shared clones. Input material: peripheral blood. The CDR3 in this case is CASSLSLRQEGNSPLHF. The DNA sequence follows: TGTGCCAGCAGTTTATCATTAAGACAGGAGGGTAATTCACCCCTCCACTTT.